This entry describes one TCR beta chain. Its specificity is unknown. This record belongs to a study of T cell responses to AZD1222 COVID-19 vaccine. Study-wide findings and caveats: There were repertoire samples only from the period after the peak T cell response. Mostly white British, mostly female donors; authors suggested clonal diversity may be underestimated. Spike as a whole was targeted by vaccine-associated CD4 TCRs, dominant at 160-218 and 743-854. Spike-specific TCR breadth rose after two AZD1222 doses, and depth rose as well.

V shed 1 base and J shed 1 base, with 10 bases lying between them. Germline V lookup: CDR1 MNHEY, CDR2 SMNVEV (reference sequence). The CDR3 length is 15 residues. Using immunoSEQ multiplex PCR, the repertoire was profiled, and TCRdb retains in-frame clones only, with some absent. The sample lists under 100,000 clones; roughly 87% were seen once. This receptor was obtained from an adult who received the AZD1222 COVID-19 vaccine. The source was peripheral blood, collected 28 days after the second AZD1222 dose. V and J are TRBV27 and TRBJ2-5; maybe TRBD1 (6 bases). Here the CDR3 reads CASSLWGPLQETQYF. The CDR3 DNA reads TGTGCCAGCAGTTTATGGGGGCCCCTCCAAGAGACCCAGTACTTC.